This T cell receptor beta chain is from a study of CD8 T cells in ankylosing spondylitis. The CDR3 loop spans 17 amino acids. The germline CDR1 and CDR2 sequences are KGHDR and SFDVKD. The trim removed 5 bases at V and 1 base at J, leaving 10 bases unmatched. Study findings and constraints: Ankylosing spondylitis blood appeared to be characterized by a TCR beta motif of about 8 highly homologous variants. Clones linked to disease were reported to show significant enrichment in matched ankylosing spondylitis synovial fluid.

This clonotype was detected a few times. Its antigen is as yet unknown. Quantitative barcoded 5'-RACE was used to prepare TCR beta libraries. TCRdb independently ran MiXCR on the 5' RACE reads; one entry per CDR3 protein. The data hold some 800,000 distinct CDR3 sequences, with 12% observed a single time. The receptor was isolated from a male donor with ankylosing spondylitis. Material for sequencing was blood, either unsorted or a sorted T cell fraction (not recorded which). V gene TRBV24-1 combines with J gene TRBJ2-3, with 8 bases aligning to TRBD2. The CDR3 reads CATSAASGWEGTDTQYF. The CDR3 nucleotides are TGTGCCACCAGTGCCGCTAGCGGGTGGGAGGGCACAGATACGCAGTATTTT.